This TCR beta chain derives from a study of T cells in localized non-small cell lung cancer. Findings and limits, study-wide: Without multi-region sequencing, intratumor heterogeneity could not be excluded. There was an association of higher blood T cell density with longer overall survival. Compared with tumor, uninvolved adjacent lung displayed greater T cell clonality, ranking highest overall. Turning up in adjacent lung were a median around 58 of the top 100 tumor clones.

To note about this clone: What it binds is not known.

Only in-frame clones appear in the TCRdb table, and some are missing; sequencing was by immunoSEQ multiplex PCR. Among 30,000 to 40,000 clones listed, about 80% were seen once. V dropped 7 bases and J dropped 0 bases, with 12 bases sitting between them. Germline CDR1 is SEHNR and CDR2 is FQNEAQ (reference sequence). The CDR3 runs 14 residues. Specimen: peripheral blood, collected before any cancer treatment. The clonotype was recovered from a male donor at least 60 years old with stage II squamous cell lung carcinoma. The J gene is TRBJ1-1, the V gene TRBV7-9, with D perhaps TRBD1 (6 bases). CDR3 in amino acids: CASNRVAMNTEAFF. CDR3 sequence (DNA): TGTGCCAGCAACAGGGTAGCCATGAACACTGAAGCTTTCTTT.